This T cell receptor (beta chain) was obtained from a study of human T cells and chemical hapten exposure. The CDR3 loop spans 15 amino acids. The junction had 9 bases not matched to a gene; V was cut back by 7 bases and J by 4 bases. Germline V CDR1 and CDR2: SNHLY, FYNNEI. TCRdb passed the RACE reads through MiXCR, listing each CDR3 protein once. Of around 50,000 distinct CDR3 sequences in the sample, around 9.3% were seen once. This clonotype was recorded at least ten times. Time point: patch test 1, 2 weeks after DPC sensitization. The treatment was: therapeutic diphenylcyclopropenone sensitization with weekly scalp DPC.

The sequence derives from a woman aged 50 to 60 with alopecia areata. Some clones in this sample may be carry-over from other donors' samples. This chain links TRBV2 with TRBJ1-3; 8 bases map to TRBD1. This sample comprised whole blood, obtained in connection with sensitization to the hapten diphenylcyclopropenone (DPC). CDR3 nucleotides: TGTGCCAGCACCAGCCAGGGGGCGAAAGGAAACACCATATATTTT. This encodes CASTSQGAKGNTIYF.